The T cell receptor (beta chain) described here comes from a study of blood T cell repertoires in COVID-19. The length of the CDR3 is 17 residues. The table came from immunoSEQ multiplex PCR; TCRdb's copy has only in-frame clones and leaves some out. The sample contains over 150,000 clones, around 87% of which appear only once. The sequenced sample consisted of peripheral blood. The source is a man aged 60 to 75 with COVID-19, enrolled during active disease. The gene calls are TRBV12-2 and TRBJ2-3; the D call TRBD2 from the table was never checked on the DNA. TRBV12-2 is a known pseudogene. CDR3 in DNA: TGTGCAAGTCGCTCCCGTGTATTGGGAGGGGTGACAGATACGCAGTATTTT. This encodes CASRSRVLGGVTDTQYF.